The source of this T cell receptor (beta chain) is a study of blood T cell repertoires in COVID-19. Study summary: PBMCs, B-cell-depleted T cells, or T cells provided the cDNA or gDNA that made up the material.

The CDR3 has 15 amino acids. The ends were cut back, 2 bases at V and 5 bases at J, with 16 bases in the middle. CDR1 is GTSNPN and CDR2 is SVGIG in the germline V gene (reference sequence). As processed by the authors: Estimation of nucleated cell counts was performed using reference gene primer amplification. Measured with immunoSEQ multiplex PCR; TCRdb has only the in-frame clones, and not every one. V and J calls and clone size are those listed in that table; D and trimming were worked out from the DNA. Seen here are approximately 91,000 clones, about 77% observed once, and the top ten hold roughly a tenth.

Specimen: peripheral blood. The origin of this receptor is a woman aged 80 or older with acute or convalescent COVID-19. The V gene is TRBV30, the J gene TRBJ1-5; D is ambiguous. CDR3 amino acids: CAWSILGERDQPQHF. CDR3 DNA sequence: TGTGCCTGGAGTATCCTCGGGGAGCGGGATCAGCCCCAGCATTTT.